This T cell receptor (beta chain) was obtained from a study of shared clonotypes between healthy human individuals. There are 17 residues in the CDR3. Germline loops: CDR1 MDHEN, CDR2 SYDVKM. V dropped 6 bases and J dropped 1; count of bases not matched to a gene: 9. This table comes from immunoSEQ multiplex PCR, and its TCRdb copy is limited to in-frame clones, with some not included. The sample comprises approximately 1.4 million clones, 95% to 99% of which are singletons, and roughly 0.4% rests with the top ten. The material sequenced was naive CD4+ T cells sorted from blood. The subset is: CD45RA+ positively selected. The sequence derives from a man aged 25 to 40 in good health. The gene calls are TRBV28 and TRBJ2-3, with 11 bases identical to TRBD2. The chain's CDR3 is CASSHGQLAGGTDTQYF. In nucleotides, the CDR3 is TGTGCCAGCAGCCATGGTCAACTAGCGGGGGGCACAGATACGCAGTATTTT.